The 16 T cell receptor beta chains listed next were all sequenced from one sample in a study of radiotherapy plus CTLA-4 blockade in lung cancer. Assay: immunoSEQ multiplex PCR; the TCRdb copy retains only in-frame clones and omits some. In the table there are approximately 25,000 clones, roughly three quarters of which are singletons. The specimen comprised peripheral blood, sampled from a patient treated with radiotherapy plus ipilimumab. The receptors here all came from a human donor with non-small cell lung cancer that progressed on radiotherapy plus ipilimumab.

The V and J genes are TRBV7-9 and TRBJ2-7, with no clear D. V shed 3 bases and J shed 3 bases, with 6 bases lying between them. CDR1 SEHNR and CDR2 FQNEAQ come from the germline V gene (reference sequence). The CDR3 spans 12 residues. CDR3 bases: TGTGCCAGCAGCTTCGAGTACTACGAGCAGTACTTC. This translates into CASSFEYYEQYF.

This chain links TRBV5-1 with TRBJ2-2; D is possibly TRBD2 (6 bases). The ends were cut back, 4 bases at V and 0 bases at J, with 13 bases in the middle. From germline, CDR1 is SGHRS and CDR2 YFSETQ. The CDR3 contains 16 residues. In nucleotides, the CDR3 is TGCGCCAGCAGCGCGGCTAGCGTATCGAACACCGGGGAGCTGTTTTTT. Translated, it gives CASSAASVSNTGELFF.

CDR3 sequence reads: CASSLFWDLGNTIYF. Here the CDR3 DNA reads TGTGCCAGCAGTTTATTTTGGGACCTCGGAAACACCATATATTTT. The chain carries TRBV28 and TRBJ1-3, with a possible D match to TRBD1 (5 bases). The CDR3 runs 15 residues. Germline assignment: CDR1 MDHEN and CDR2 SYDVKM. The V end was cut by 1 base, the J end by 4 bases, with 11 bases between.

The chain has TRBV28 and TRBJ2-7; D might be TRBD1 (5 bases). Germline V gene lookup returns CDR1 MDHEN and CDR2 SYDVKM. The CDR3 has 15 residues. Between the trimmed V and J ends, which lost 6 bases and 0 bases, there was a span of 15 bases. The CDR3 spells CASRPGAGSSYEQYF. The CDR3 DNA is TGTGCCAGCAGGCCTGGGGCAGGAAGCTCCTACGAGCAGTACTTC.

This clone was observed a handful of times. The DNA is omitted, as the CDR3 cannot be located on it reliably, and the CDR3 follows TCRdb's listing. This chain connects TRBV19 to TRBJ1-1; the DNA was not used to check the table's D call, TRBD1. Looked up from germline, CDR1 is LNHDA and CDR2 is SQIVND (reference sequence). Termini included, the CDR3 measures 12 amino acids. The chain's CDR3 is CASTIRVANGNF.

The chain combines TRBV7-2 with TRBJ2-7; 8 bases fit TRBD1. J gave up 3 bases and V 2 bases, and 9 bases lay outside the gene matches. The length of the CDR3 is 16 residues. CDR1 is SGHTA, CDR2 FQGNSA, per germline. The CDR3 bases are TGTGCCAGCAGCTTATCATCCGGGACAGGTTACTACGAGCAGTACTTC. Residues: CASSLSSGTGYYEQYF.

This clone appeared a single time. This chain uses TRBV4-3 with TRBJ2-1; the D gene could be TRBD1 or TRBD2 (5 bases each). V shed 0 bases and J shed 3 bases, with 12 bases lying between them. Germline V gene data show CDR1 as LGHNA and CDR2 as YSLEER. The CDR3 is 16 residues long. The CDR3 DNA sequence: TGCGCCAGCAGCCAAGAAGGGACCCCGATCTACAATGAGCAGTTCTTC. Residues: CASSQEGTPIYNEQFF.

V usage is TRBV30 and J usage is TRBJ2-7, with D tentatively TRBD1 (6 bases). Germline CDR1 is GTSNPN and CDR2 is SVGIG (reference sequence). CDR3 length: 13 residues. Deletions cut 1 base from V and 3 bases from J, with 10 bases between. CDR3: CAWSALTGYEQYF. In nucleotides, the CDR3 is TGTGCCTGGAGTGCCCTGACAGGCTACGAGCAGTACTTC.

V usage is TRBV19 and J usage is TRBJ2-4, with D perhaps TRBD1 (5 bases). The germline gives CDR1 LNHDA, CDR2 SQIVND (reference sequence). Trimming removed 7 bases from V and 2 bases from J, with 6 bases in between. This CDR3 comprises 12 residues. CDR3 in amino acids: CASKGSKNIQYF. Here the CDR3 DNA reads TGTGCCAGTAAGGGGTCCAAAAACATTCAGTACTTC.

This clone was counted a few times. V is TRBV2 and J is TRBJ2-7; the D is unclear. The V gene lost 4 bases and the J gene lost 0 bases, with 10 bases spanning the gap. This CDR3 is 14 amino acids long. From germline, CDR1 is SNHLY and CDR2 FYNNEI. The chain's CDR3 is CASSVVGGSYEQYF. The CDR3 bases are TGTGCCAGCAGTGTGGTGGGCGGCTCCTACGAGCAGTACTTC. Full variable domain (missing parts from reference TRBV2 and TRBJ2-7): EPEVTQTPSHQVTQMGQEVILRCVPISNHLYFYWYRQILGQKVEFLVSFYNNEISEKSEIFDDQFSVERPDGSNFTLKIRSTKLEDSAMYFCASSVVGGSYEQYFGPGTRLTVT.

The chain recombines TRBV28 with TRBJ1-3; 7 bases are shared with TRBD1. The trim removed 4 bases at V and 0 bases at J, leaving 6 bases unmatched. The CDR3 length is 16 residues. Germline V lookup: CDR1 MDHEN, CDR2 SYDVKM. The chain's CDR3 is CASSSVDRSSGNTIYF. In nucleotides, the CDR3 is TGTGCCAGCAGTTCCGTGGACAGGTCCTCTGGAAACACCATATATTTT.

The rearrangement joins TRBV9 to TRBJ1-3, with TRBD1 matching over 7 bases. The CDR3 runs to 15 residues. The V and J ends lost 0 bases and 2 bases, in that order; junction bases with no gene match: 2. The V gene's germline CDR1 is SGDLS and CDR2 YYNGEE. The CDR3 DNA reads TGTGCCAGCAGCGTAGGCAGGGGGGCTGGAAACACCATATATTTT. This gives the protein CASSVGRGAGNTIYF.

A few counts support this clone. No DNA is shown, since the ends of the CDR3 on it are uncertain; the CDR3 is the one TCRdb lists. The rearrangement joins TRBV12-2 to TRBJ2-3; the table's D call, TRBD2, was not checked against the DNA. TRBV12-2 is a recognized pseudogene. The CDR3 totals 21 residues, both ends included. CDR3 sequence: CASRLPAVASGSGEGTDTQYF.

This clone was seen a few times. This chain uses TRBV28 with TRBJ1-1; 9 nucleotides match TRBD1. This CDR3 region has 16 residues. Losses at the gene ends were 0 bases for V and 1 base for J; bases not matched to a gene: 3. Germline lookup yields CDR1 MDHEN and CDR2 SYDVKM. CDR3: CASSLWDRGGNTEAFF. The CDR3, as DNA: TGTGCCAGCAGTTTATGGGACAGGGGAGGGAACACTGAAGCTTTCTTT.

The genes are TRBV30 and TRBJ1-5; no reliable D call. Germline CDR1 is GTSNPN and CDR2 is SVGIG (reference sequence). V was clipped by 0 bases and J by 5 bases, with 8 bases between them. The CDR3 is 13 residues long. The CDR3 nucleotides read TGTGCCTGGAGTGTACGGTCGGATCAGCCCCAGCATTTT. It specifies CAWSVRSDQPQHF.

The sample holds one count of this clone. The rearrangement uses TRBV28 and TRBJ2-5, with D possibly being TRBD2 (7 bases). Trimming removed 3 bases at V and 7 bases at J, with 15 bases between. The CDR3 spans 14 residues. In germline, CDR1 is MDHEN, CDR2 SYDVKM. This chain's CDR3 is CASSLEGGAATQYF. DNA of the CDR3: TGTGCCAGCAGTTTGGAGGGGGGGGCAGCGACCCAGTACTTC.